These T cell receptor beta chains were read from a single sample in a study of CD8 T cells in ankylosing spondylitis. TCRdb redid the calling of the 5' RACE reads with MiXCR, one entry per CDR3 protein. The sample has 700,000 to 850,000 distinct CDR3 sequences; approximately 12% are singletons. Input material: blood, either unsorted or a sorted T cell fraction (not recorded which). The receptors stem from a male donor with ankylosing spondylitis. The CDR3 runs from the conserved cysteine through the conserved F or W. A D gene is named only where the DNA matches it firmly. Expanded clones get a size class; other rows say once, few or many, or leave the size out.

clone_size: NA
d_call: TRBD2
j_call: TRBJ2-3
v_call: TRBV9
cdr3_nt: TGTGCCAGCAGCCCGATTAGCGGGGGGTACACAGATACGCAGTATTTT
cdr3_aa: CASSPISGGYTDTQYF

clone_size: few
d_call: NA
j_call: TRBJ2-5
v_call: TRBV10-3
cdr3_nt: TGTGCCAGCCCGATACAAGAGACCCAGTACTTC
cdr3_aa: CASPIQETQYF

clone_size: once
d_call: TRBD1
j_call: TRBJ2-3
v_call: TRBV7-2
cdr3_nt: TGTGCCAGCAGCCCACCCTACAGGGGGCGCACAGATACGCAGTATTTT
cdr3_aa: CASSPPYRGRTDTQYF

clone_size: few
d_call: TRBD1
j_call: TRBJ1-1
v_call: TRBV18
cdr3_nt: TGTGCCAGCTCACCACCAAACAGGGGGCGCGAAGCTTTCTTT
cdr3_aa: CASSPPNRGREAFF

clone_size: many
d_call: NA
j_call: TRBJ1-1
v_call: TRBV29-1
cdr3_nt: TGCAGCGTTGTAATGGGCGCAAGGGAAGCTTTCTTT
cdr3_aa: CSVVMGAREAFF

clone_size: many
d_call: NA
j_call: TRBJ1-1
v_call: TRBV10-3
cdr3_nt: TGTGCCATCAGTGAAAGAACAGCAGGAAACACTGAAGCTTTCTTT
cdr3_aa: CAISERTAGNTEAFF

clone_size: few
d_call: NA
j_call: TRBJ2-2
v_call: TRBV4-3
cdr3_nt: TGCGCCAGCAGCCAACCCAGTGGGACTTCCACCGGGGAGCTGTTTTTT
cdr3_aa: CASSQPSGTSTGELFF

clone_size: NA
d_call: NA
j_call: TRBJ2-3
v_call: TRBV5-5
cdr3_nt: TGTGCCAGCAGCTTAATCCCCGATACGCAGTATTTT
cdr3_aa: CASSLIPDTQYF

clone_size: NA
d_call: NA
j_call: TRBJ2-3
v_call: TRBV4-3
cdr3_nt: TGCGCCAGCAGCCAATTACTGACGGGATACAGCACAGATACGCAGTATTTT
cdr3_aa: CASSQLLTGYSTDTQYF

clone_size: NA
d_call: TRBD2
j_call: TRBJ2-1
v_call: TRBV7-2
cdr3_nt: TGTGCCAGCAGCTTAGGCGGGGGGTCCGCCTACAATGAGCAGTTCTTC
cdr3_aa: CASSLGGGSAYNEQFF

clone_size: few
d_call: NA
j_call: TRBJ2-1
v_call: TRBV3-1
cdr3_nt: TGTGCCAGCAGCCAGCAAGGCGGTTACAATGAGCAGTTCTTC
cdr3_aa: CASSQQGGYNEQFF

clone_size: NA
d_call: TRBD2
j_call: TRBJ2-2
v_call: TRBV30
cdr3_nt: TGTGCCTGGAGTTCCGCGTGGGGAGGGGCGAACACCGGGGAGCTGTTTTTT
cdr3_aa: CAWSSAWGGANTGELFF

clone_size: many
d_call: NA
j_call: TRBJ1-2
v_call: TRBV6-1
cdr3_nt: TGTGCCACTATTGAACCCGGGCTGAAGGCTGGCTACACCTTC
cdr3_aa: CATIEPGLKAGYTF

clone_size: few
d_call: TRBD1
j_call: TRBJ2-7
v_call: TRBV28
cdr3_nt: TGTGCCAGCCACCCCGGGACAGGTCTATACGAGCAGTACTTC
cdr3_aa: CASHPGTGLYEQYF

clone_size: few
d_call: NA
j_call: TRBJ2-7
v_call: TRBV20-1
cdr3_nt: TGCAGTGCTACCCGACAGGGAGGTTGGGAGCAGTACTTC
cdr3_aa: CSATRQGGWEQYF

clone_size: NA
d_call: TRBD1
j_call: TRBJ2-1
v_call: TRBV4-3
cdr3_nt: TGCGCCAGCAGCCCCGGACAGGGTACGAACAATGAGCAGTTCTTC
cdr3_aa: CASSPGQGTNNEQFF

clone_size: many
d_call: NA
j_call: TRBJ2-3
v_call: TRBV20-1
cdr3_nt: TGCAGTGCTAGAGATAAAAGCGCAGATACGCAGTATTTT
cdr3_aa: CSARDKSADTQYF

clone_size: many
d_call: TRBD2
j_call: TRBJ2-7
v_call: TRBV18
cdr3_nt: TGTGCCAGCTCACCTACTCTAGCGGGACGTACCTACGAGCAGTACTTC
cdr3_aa: CASSPTLAGRTYEQYF

clone_size: NA
d_call: TRBD1
j_call: TRBJ2-7
v_call: TRBV5-8
cdr3_nt: TGTGCCAGCAGCTCACACAGGGGTGCCTCCTACGAGCAGTACTTC
cdr3_aa: CASSSHRGASYEQYF

clone_size: NA
d_call: NA
j_call: TRBJ2-1
v_call: TRBV28
cdr3_nt: TGTGCCAGCAGACTTACCCTAGATGAGCAGTTCTTC
cdr3_aa: CASRLTLDEQFF

clone_size: few
d_call: NA
j_call: TRBJ1-1
v_call: TRBV20-1
cdr3_nt: TGCAGTGCTAGGTTGGAAGGGGGAGGTGAAGCTTTCTTT
cdr3_aa: CSARLEGGGEAFF

clone_size: NA
d_call: NA
j_call: TRBJ2-7
v_call: TRBV20-1
cdr3_nt: TGCAGTGCTACCTCGGTGGGCCGCTACGAGCAGTACTTC
cdr3_aa: CSATSVGRYEQYF

clone_size: NA
d_call: NA
j_call: TRBJ2-5
v_call: TRBV28
cdr3_nt: TGTGCCAGCAGTTTATACCAACGGGGGAGCAAGACCCAGTACTTC
cdr3_aa: CASSLYQRGSKTQYF

clone_size: few
d_call: NA
j_call: TRBJ1-4
v_call: TRBV5-1
cdr3_nt: TGCGCCAGCAGCCTATCAACAGGGGAAAAACTGTTTTTT
cdr3_aa: CASSLSTGEKLFF

clone_size: NA
d_call: NA
j_call: TRBJ1-2
v_call: TRBV5-1
cdr3_nt: TGCGCCAGCAGCTTGGTGGCGCAGGCCCACTCCCGATTCTATGGCTACACCTTC
cdr3_aa: CASSLVAQAHSRFYGYTF

clone_size: many
d_call: TRBD1
j_call: TRBJ1-1
v_call: TRBV27
cdr3_nt: TGTGCCAGCAGCTACCTACTACCCACGACAGGGTGGGACACTGAAGCTTTCTTT
cdr3_aa: CASSYLLPTTGWDTEAFF

clone_size: few
d_call: TRBD2
j_call: TRBJ2-3
v_call: TRBV7-8
cdr3_nt: TGTGCCAGCAGCCCCTGGTGGACGGGAGGGCCAGATACGCAGTATTTT
cdr3_aa: CASSPWWTGGPDTQYF

clone_size: NA
d_call: TRBD2
j_call: TRBJ2-1
v_call: TRBV6-4
cdr3_nt: TGTGCCAGCAGTGCTCTAGCGGGTTACAACAATGAGCAGTTCTTC
cdr3_aa: CASSALAGYNNEQFF

clone_size: NA
d_call: TRBD1
j_call: TRBJ1-6
v_call: TRBV9
cdr3_nt: TGTGCCAGCAGCGTCTCGGGACAGGGAGAATCACCCCTCCACTTT
cdr3_aa: CASSVSGQGESPLHF

clone_size: few
d_call: NA
j_call: TRBJ1-5
v_call: TRBV4-3
cdr3_nt: TGCGCCAGCAGCCAAGGGGACCTAGGTCAGCCCCAGCATTTT
cdr3_aa: CASSQGDLGQPQHF

clone_size: many
d_call: NA
j_call: TRBJ2-3
v_call: TRBV6-5
cdr3_nt: TGTGCCAGCAGTTCCAGGACACCCAGCACAGATACGCAGTATTTT
cdr3_aa: CASSSRTPSTDTQYF

clone_size: many
d_call: NA
j_call: TRBJ1-4
v_call: TRBV29-1
cdr3_nt: TGCAGCGTTATCGAGGACTCAAGGCCCGGAAAACTGTTTTTT
cdr3_aa: CSVIEDSRPGKLFF

clone_size: NA
d_call: NA
j_call: TRBJ2-1
v_call: TRBV7-6
cdr3_nt: TGTGCCAGCAGCCGAGACTGGAGGGACTCCTACAATGAGCAGTTCTTC
cdr3_aa: CASSRDWRDSYNEQFF

clone_size: few
d_call: NA
j_call: TRBJ2-3
v_call: TRBV6-5
cdr3_nt: TGTGCCAGCAGTTACGGGTGGGGGCGGGATACGCAGTATTTT
cdr3_aa: CASSYGWGRDTQYF

clone_size: few
d_call: NA
j_call: TRBJ1-1
v_call: TRBV5-6
cdr3_nt: TGTGCCAGCAGCTTGCCCCGGGCCGTCGTATCTGAAGCTTTCTTT
cdr3_aa: CASSLPRAVVSEAFF

clone_size: many
d_call: TRBD1
j_call: TRBJ1-4
v_call: TRBV20-1
cdr3_nt: TGCAGTGCTAGAGGAGACAGGGGGCTTGAAAAACTGTTTTTT
cdr3_aa: CSARGDRGLEKLFF

clone_size: many
d_call: NA
j_call: TRBJ1-6
v_call: TRBV6-2/TRBV6-3
cdr3_nt: TGTGCCAGCAGCGGGTATTTGAATTCACCCCTCCACTTT
cdr3_aa: CASSGYLNSPLHF

clone_size: many
d_call: TRBD1
j_call: TRBJ2-3
v_call: TRBV20-1
cdr3_nt: TGCAGTGCTAGGTCGGGACAGGGGGTTGTGAATACGCAGTATTTT
cdr3_aa: CSARSGQGVVNTQYF

clone_size: NA
d_call: NA
j_call: TRBJ2-2
v_call: TRBV20-1
cdr3_nt: TGCAGTGCTAGGAAGCTTGGGGGGACCGGGGAGCTGTTTTTT
cdr3_aa: CSARKLGGTGELFF

clone_size: few
d_call: TRBD1
j_call: TRBJ2-1
v_call: TRBV4-2
cdr3_nt: TGTGCCAGCAGCCAAGTAGTAGTGACAGGGGGGCATGAGCAGTTCTTC
cdr3_aa: CASSQVVVTGGHEQFF